This T cell receptor (beta chain) comes out of a study of cytomegalovirus exposure and HLA in healthy donors (dated by TCRdb to 2016 to 2017). Regarding the research as a whole: According to an earlier analysis of 450 to 650 of the donors, roughly 180 million T cells yielded 117 million unique TCR beta sequences and less than 300 Gb of sequence data. Roughly 300 gigabases of sequencing data and tens of millions of unique TCR sequences were included in an early release covering about 600 HLA-typed donors. The genetic ancestry cluster associated with self-reported Caucasian donors included 65% to 90% of the 398 genotyped donors. The aim of the study was to test whether cataloging public T cell receptors could identify signatures of past pathogen exposure. The study profiled the T cell repertoires of 500 to 800 subjects by immunosequencing and related them to cytomegalovirus serostatus. A separate validation cohort of 90 to 150 different subjects was used in addition to the roughly 700-subject first cohort. To predict cytomegalovirus infection status, the study brought together high-throughput TCR immunosequencing, statistical association of individual TCRs with disease status, and machine learning. To study patterns of TCR occurrence, a later analysis re-analyzed previously published TCR beta repertoires from several hundred donors and added high-resolution HLA genotyping. Rather than drawing on any new phenotypic data, the later analysis identified candidate immune exposures from TCR beta sequences and the way those sequences occurred across donors. To decide whether each TCR beta V gene segment behaved as functional or pseudogenic, an earlier analysis of approximately 620 of the donors relied on high-throughput TCR beta sequencing. Donor age, sex, ethnicity and CMV serostatus were compiled together with the repertoire data. A later genetic analysis used genome-wide SNP genotypes for 398 of the 666 donors, treating that subset as a discovery cohort. Every discovery cohort repertoire had been produced on one sequencing platform. Both class I and class II loci were covered by HLA typing, at four-digit resolution. The number of typed donors differed by locus: roughly 629-630 for A, B, C, DRB1 and DQB1; 500 to 550 for DQA1; 600 to 610 for DPA1; and about 450 for DPB1. Several DR-DQ haplotypes were handled as single units for association and clustering because linkage in the cohort was strong. Among some 400 genotyped donors of the cohort, an average of roughly 230,000 unique TCR beta nucleotide sequences was sequenced per donor, of which roughly 17% were non-productive. What the study reported, not specific to this receptor: In an earlier analysis of 587 of the donors, most TCR beta V segments appeared in productive rearrangements about 90% or about 30% of the time, broadly matching IMGT annotations. Immune exposure information for the cohort was limited to CMV serostatus. The study listed 164 TCR beta chains as associated with cytomegalovirus. Roughly uniform sequencing depth across donors was assumed in presence/absence analyses, although this assumption may not hold. The cohort was sequenced for TCR beta chains only, and without alpha or paired-chain data the features that could be detected were limited. At a false discovery rate of 0.05, a later analysis linked 16,951 TCR beta sequences to specific HLA alleles. Most TCR sequences were seen in very few donors, while some public TCRs were found in many individuals. In a later analysis, several top co-occurrence clusters were reported to appear linked to parvovirus B19, influenza, CMV and Epstein-Barr virus. A few of the identified cytomegalovirus-associated TCR beta chains were confirmed in vitro to be specific for cytomegalovirus antigens. In a later genetic analysis, a missense DCLRE1C variant was associated with V-gene and J-gene trimming of TCR beta chains, and the association was replicated in an independent cohort. Correlated functional status among segregating V segments might be attributable to linkage disequilibrium, but an unknown experimental factor could not be ruled out. In a later analysis, most CMV-associated TCR beta chains were found to appear HLA-restricted, with HLA associations seemingly driven largely by CMV exposure. Compared with equally common non-associated chains, HLA-associated TCR beta chains in a later analysis were more clonally expanded and had lower generation probabilities. According to a later analysis, TCR association rates differed among HLA loci, with DRB1 alleles showing the most associated TCRs and HLA-C alleles showing the fewest. When HLA alleles, especially DR and DQ, strongly co-occurred, TCR associations were difficult to assign to individual alleles. The classifier was reported to diagnose cytomegalovirus status with high specificity and sensitivity in both the original and validation cohorts. A further reported finding was that TCR beta sequences accurately predicted the HLA-A and HLA-B alleles for most subjects in the first cohort. The earlier analysis of approximately 560 of the donors excluded roughly 16 rarely observed V segments, including chromosome 9 orphons, because counts were too low. Because HLA typing was missing for some donors at each locus, association tests included only the typed subset. The authors suggested that the approach could potentially be generalized to other disease states and immunological phenotypes. A cluster of highly shared sequence variants was judged likely to be a technical artifact of the sequencing pipeline. Compared with the roughly 720-donor mean, donors in an Asian-associated ancestry cluster had fewer N-insertions in productive TCRs, according to a later genetic analysis.

Libraries were prepared through the immunoSEQ multiplex PCR assay. For the multiplex PCR, a mixture combining 60 forward primers for TCR Vbeta segments and 13 reverse primers for TCR Jbeta segments was used. The CDR3 region of rearranged TCR beta genes was amplified from genomic DNA by a multiplex PCR assay. The amplified TCR beta libraries were sequenced on the Illumina HiSeq System as 87-base-pair reads. On the authors' methods: Across the 670 or so repertoires, a later analysis counted approximately 75 million unique TCR beta chains, 8.5 million to 12 million of which were shared by at least two donors. Raw reads were error-corrected and collapsed into unique sequences by a nearest-neighbor algorithm in which closely related sequences were merged to remove PCR and sequencing errors. V, D and J gene segments were assigned by aligning CDR3 sequences to IMGT reference sequences. For a sequence to be retained, a match of at least six nucleotides to both a V gene segment and a J gene segment was required. A rearrangement was called productive if the CDR3 had no stop codons and remained in frame with V and J, and every other rearrangement was called non-productive. Following IMGT convention, CDR3 was defined as the stretch from the second conserved V-encoded cysteine to the conserved J-encoded phenylalanine. The earlier analysis of around 640 of the donors excluded sequences that lacked an unambiguous match to a single V gene segment. An earlier analysis of a few hundred of the donors called V segments functional above 56.7% productive rearrangements and segregating when the between-donor standard deviation exceeded 5%. A statistical classification framework was built to diagnose cytomegalovirus status from the catalog of TCR beta chain sequences. A later analysis assigned V and J genes by comparing TCR nucleotide sequences with IMGT/GENE-DB human TR gene sequences. Using the TCRdist pipeline, a later analysis assigned CDR3 sequences along with most-parsimonious VDJ recombination scenarios. A later analysis defined each TCR beta chain by its CDR3 amino acid sequence plus V-gene family, and excluded reads lacking a unique V-gene family. To address suspected cross-contamination and a sequencing artifact, a later analysis removed approximately 600 highly shared, low-generation-probability nucleotide sequences. In a later analysis, a clonal expansion index for each public chain was calculated from normalized within-repertoire ranks of inferred template counts. A later analysis computed generation probabilities with a VDJ recombination model fitted to out-of-frame rearrangements, and checked the results against IGoR. In a later analysis, TCR-TCR, TCR-HLA and TCR-CMV co-occurrence was scored with hypergeometric tests, and a repertoire-size bias correction was applied to TCR pairs. In a later analysis, false discovery rates were estimated by permuting HLA or CMV assignments 20 times. In a later analysis, co-occurring TCRs were grouped using DBSCAN, with TCRdist sequence similarity added in when clustering inside HLA-allele-positive subsets. Repertoires with fewer than 30,000 or more than 120,000 public chains were left out of co-occurrence clustering, as were about five repertoires with anomalous nucleotide sharing. TCRdb holds this immuneACCESS table with in-frame rearrangements only. Some clones are missing; in checked studies, unresolved V genes explain under half, and the rest has no known cause. That table gives V, J and clone size, and the DNA gave D and trimming. The sample table shows about 120,000 clones, and around 84% are seen once. The ten largest clones take up about 3.3% of the sample.

On this clone itself: No cognate antigen has been identified for it. Per-base qualities were not stored, and no clone one base away is much larger.

In total, 630 or so healthy bone marrow donors made up the cohort. At the time of sampling, every cohort member was nominally healthy, though immune exposures that went unrecorded were likely present. The donor tested CMV seropositive and was one of the 289 seropositive cohort members. Each donor provided a peripheral blood sample, and peripheral blood mononuclear cells were used for TCR beta sequencing. The Qiagen DNeasy Blood Extraction Kit was used to extract genomic DNA from the blood cell samples. The TCR was taken from a woman in her twenties or thirties in good health and CMV-seropositive. Sequenced material: PBMCs.

The bases are TGTGCCAGCAGTTTACTCGGGACTAGCCTGGAGACCCAGTACTTC. This is translated as CASSLLGTSLETQYF. The sequence links TRBV27 to TRBJ2-5, with TRBD2 matching 9 junction bases. CDR1 and CDR2 (MNHEY, SMNVEV) derive from the germline V gene (reference sequence). The CDR3 spans 15 residues, from the cysteine through the phenylalanine. Only the CDR3 DNA is retained, 45 bases long and in frame from the first base. Trimming leaves V shorter by 2 bases and J shorter by 5 bases, with the junction holding 6 bases beyond the gene matches.